This paragraph covers one TCR beta chain sequence. These data originate in a study of blood T cell repertoires in COVID-19. Study at large: PBMCs, B-cell-depleted T cells, or T cells were the source of the cDNA or gDNA that made up the material.

Here immunoSEQ multiplex PCR was the method, and the copy in TCRdb shows in-frame clones only, minus some. The data show around 19,000 clones, with more than 85% seen just once and approximately 7.6% held by the top ten. The sample comprised peripheral blood. The sequence came from a woman aged 55-69 years with active COVID-19.

In DNA form, the CDR3 reads TGTGCCAGCAGCTCGGGGGTGGGCGGATACCAAGAGACCCAGTACTTC. It codes for CASSSGVGGYQETQYF. The rearrangement uses TRBV6-6 and TRBJ2-5; TRBD2 might be the D (6 bases). Germline V gene data show CDR1 as MNHNY and CDR2 as SVGAGI (reference sequence). CDR3 length: 16 residues. V was clipped by 6 bases and J by 0 bases, with 17 bases between them.